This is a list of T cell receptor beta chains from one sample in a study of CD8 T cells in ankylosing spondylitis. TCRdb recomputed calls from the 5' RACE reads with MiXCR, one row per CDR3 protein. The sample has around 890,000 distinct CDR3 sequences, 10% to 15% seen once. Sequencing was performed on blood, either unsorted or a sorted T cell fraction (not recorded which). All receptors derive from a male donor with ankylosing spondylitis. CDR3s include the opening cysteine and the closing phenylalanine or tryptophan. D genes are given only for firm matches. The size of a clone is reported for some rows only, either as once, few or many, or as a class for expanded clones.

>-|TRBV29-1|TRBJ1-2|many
CSARPGDYGYTF
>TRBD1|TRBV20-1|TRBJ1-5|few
CSARDVTGANQPQHF
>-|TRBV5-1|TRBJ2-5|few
CASSFRARSQGTQYF
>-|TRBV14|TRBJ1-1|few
CASSHFNKNTEAFF
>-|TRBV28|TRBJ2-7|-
CASREQGHEQYF
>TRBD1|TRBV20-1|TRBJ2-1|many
CSAKDRGHEQFF
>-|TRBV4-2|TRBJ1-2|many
CASSQVRAEYGYTF
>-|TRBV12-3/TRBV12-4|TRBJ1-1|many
CASTRDGGTEAFF
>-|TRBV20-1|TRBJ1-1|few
CSASGRADTEAFF
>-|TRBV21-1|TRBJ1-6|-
CASSKDLTGTAHVALHF
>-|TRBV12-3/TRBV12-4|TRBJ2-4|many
CASSAGTPGVDIQYF
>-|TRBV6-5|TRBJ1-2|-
CASSYSRYGRSTNYGYTF
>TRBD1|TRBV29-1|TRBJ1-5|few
CSVSGQGNQPQHF
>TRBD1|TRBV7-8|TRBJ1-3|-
CASSPIGQGGFGNTIYF
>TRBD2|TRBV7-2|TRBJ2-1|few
CASSFRLAGLINEQFF
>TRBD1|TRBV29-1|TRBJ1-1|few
CSVEALQTTGLTGVAFF
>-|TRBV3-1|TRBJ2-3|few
CASSQDPTARPSTDTQYF
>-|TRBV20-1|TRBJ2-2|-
CSADAGPNTGELFF
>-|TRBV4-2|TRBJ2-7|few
CASSQVSRSSYEQYF
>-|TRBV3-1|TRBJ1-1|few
CASKGEAFF
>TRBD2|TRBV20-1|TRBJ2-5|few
CSANILAGSGETQYF
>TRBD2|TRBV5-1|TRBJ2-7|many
CASSLRTSGSYTYEQYF
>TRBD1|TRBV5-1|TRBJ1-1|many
CASSWMGQGPAEAFF
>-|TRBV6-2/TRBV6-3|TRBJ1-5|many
CASSYDRGQPQHF
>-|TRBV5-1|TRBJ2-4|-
CASSLAAGLAKNIQYF
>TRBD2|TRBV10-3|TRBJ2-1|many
CAISWTSGRGVSYNEQFF
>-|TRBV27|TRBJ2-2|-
CASSLSLGRAGELFF
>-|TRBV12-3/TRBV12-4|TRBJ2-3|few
CASSIATDTQYF
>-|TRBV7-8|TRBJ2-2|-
CASNKNIAGELFF
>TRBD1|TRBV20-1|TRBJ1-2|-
CSAETGNGYTF
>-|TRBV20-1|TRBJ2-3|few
CSAIPYQRSGTDTQYF
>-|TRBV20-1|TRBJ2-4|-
CSARPGTWGDIQYF
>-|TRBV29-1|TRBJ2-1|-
CSVRPRGGGYNEQFF
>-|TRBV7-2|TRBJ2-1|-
CASSPARGYNEQFF
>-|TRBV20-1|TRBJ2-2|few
CSARGTPNTGELFF
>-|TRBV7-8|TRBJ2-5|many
CASSLDWEETQYF
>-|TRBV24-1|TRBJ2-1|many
CATSEGLRSEQFF
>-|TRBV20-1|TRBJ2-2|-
CSASRRGRMTGELFF
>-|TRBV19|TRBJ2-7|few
CASTAPRSEQYF
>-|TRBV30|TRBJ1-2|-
CAWSVQGYGYTF
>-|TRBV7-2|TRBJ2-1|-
CASSLAQGTEQFF
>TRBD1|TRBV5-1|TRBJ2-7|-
CASSFRQGAPSEQYF
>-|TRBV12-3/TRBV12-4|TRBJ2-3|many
CASSSWTQTTDTQYF
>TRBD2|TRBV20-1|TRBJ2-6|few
CSARDQRGGFAGANVLTF
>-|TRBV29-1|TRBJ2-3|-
CSVEDGADTQYF
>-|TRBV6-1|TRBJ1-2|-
CASSVQGHYGYTF
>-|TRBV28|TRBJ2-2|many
CASGRLANTGELFF
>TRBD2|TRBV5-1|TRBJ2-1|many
CASSLGLAGFNEQFF
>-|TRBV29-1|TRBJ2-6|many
CSVSQGAGANVLTF
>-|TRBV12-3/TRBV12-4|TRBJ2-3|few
CASSFRTGAPREAQYF
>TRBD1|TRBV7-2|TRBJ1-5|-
CASSFGQGRPQHF
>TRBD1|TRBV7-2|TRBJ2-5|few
CASSLAGTGYPETQYF
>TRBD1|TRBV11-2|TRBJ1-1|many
CASSVTGVGTEAFF
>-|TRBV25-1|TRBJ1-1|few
CASSEAGFMNTEAFF
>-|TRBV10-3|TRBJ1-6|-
CAISGTGGNSPLHF
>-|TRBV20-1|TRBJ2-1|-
CSALGGGRSEQFF
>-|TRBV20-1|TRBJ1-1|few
CSARIQGLGTEAFF